The 9 T cell receptor beta chains below all came from one sample that was sequenced in a study of blood T cells in healthy people across ages. Then a second PCR, running roughly 7 to 11 cycles, was carried out with a sample-barcoded 5' primer and a J-beta primer mix. TCRdb reanalysed the 5' RACE reads using MiXCR and keeps one entry per CDR3 protein. The data show 630,000 or so distinct CDR3 sequences, 25% to 35% seen once. The sample consisted of blood. The source is a woman of 80 years or more in good health.

In this sample, this clonotype turned up many times. In DNA, the CDR3 is TGTGCCACCAGCGACTCCGGGACCCCCGGCTACGAGCAGTACTTC. This translates into CATSDSGTPGYEQYF. This rearrangement joins TRBV24-1 to TRBJ2-7; D may match TRBD1 or TRBD2 (5 bases each). V lost 7 bases and J 3 bases, leaving 18 bases between the germline ends. The V gene's germline CDR1 is KGHDR and CDR2 SFDVKD. This CDR3 is 15 amino acids long.

Concerning this clonotype: A much larger clone differs from this one at a single base, so this may be a read error. The J gene is TRBJ1-2, the V gene TRBV3-1; 8 positions agree with TRBD1. Trimming removed 3 bases from V and 8 bases from J; junction bases left unmatched: 8. Per the germline V gene, CDR1 is LGHDT and CDR2 is YNNKEL (reference sequence). This CDR3 comprises 14 residues. This CDR3 is CASSHRQGCEGYTF. The CDR3 bases are TGTGCCAGCAGCCACAGACAGGGGTGCGAAGGCTACACCTTC.

The table lists this clonotype with many counts. This chain links TRBV7-2 with TRBJ2-5; 13 nucleotides match TRBD2. This CDR3 has 17 amino acids. With 5 bases clipped from V and 6 bases from J, the junction kept 12 bases outside the gene matches. Germline assignment: CDR1 SGHTA and CDR2 FQGNSA. CDR3 sequence: CASSPGTSGAVTKTQYF. The DNA for the CDR3 is TGTGCCAGCAGCCCCGGGACTAGCGGGGCGGTTACTAAGACCCAGTACTTC.

Of note for this clonotype: A read error is possible here, since a much larger clone lies one base away. V usage is TRBV4-3 and J usage is TRBJ2-2; D is possibly TRBD2 (6 bases). This CDR3 is 16 amino acids long. Per the germline V gene, CDR1 is LGHNA and CDR2 is YSLEER. Here the CDR3 DNA reads TGCGACAGCAGCCAAGATTTAGGGAGGAGCACCGGGGAGCTGTTTTTT. Its protein is CDSSQDLGRSTGELFF.

Comment on this clonotype: This may come from a read error, since a much larger clone is one base off. Lacking the conserved final phenylalanine or tryptophan, this CDR3 likely reflects a read error. This chain uses TRBV28 with TRBJ2-7, with 11 bases lining up with TRBD1. The DNA end favors TRBJ2-5, so the J call may be wrong. Germline lookup yields CDR1 MDHEN and CDR2 SYDVKM. This CDR3 has 14 residues. The CDR3 loop reads CASNPRDRGKTQYL. The CDR3 nucleotides are TGTGCCAGCAATCCTCGGGACAGGGGGAAGACCCAGTACTTA.

This clonotype was found many times. The V and J genes are TRBV10-3 and TRBJ2-5; D gene ambiguous. CDR3 length: 14 amino acids. CDR1 is ENHRY, CDR2 SYGVKD, per germline. Trimming shortened V by 3 bases and J by 4 bases, and 12 bases separated the two germline ends. The CDR3 loop reads CAISEGLGGETQYF. DNA for the CDR3: TGTGCCATCAGTGAAGGCCTAGGTGGAGAGACCCAGTACTTC.

This clonotype came up many times. The CDR3 region has the DNA TGTGCCAGCAGTTACCCCGGGACTAGCGGACAAGAGACCCAGTACTTC. It specifies CASSYPGTSGQETQYF. The V call is TRBV6-5, the J call TRBJ2-5; TRBD2 matches at 11 bases. With 2 bases clipped from V and 2 bases from J, the junction kept 4 bases outside the gene matches. The CDR3 extends over 16 amino acids. CDR1 and CDR2 (germline): MNHEY, SVGAGI.

This clonotype was seen at least ten times. CDR3 in amino acids: CASSFDSQGRDGYTF. For the CDR3, the DNA is TGTGCCAGCAGCTTCGATTCACAGGGGCGGGATGGCTACACCTTC. This chain connects TRBV7-3 to TRBJ1-2; 7 bases align to TRBD1. The CDR3 sequence is 15 residues long. V lost 3 bases, J lost 6 bases, and 10 bases stayed unmatched. Germline V lookup: CDR1 SGHTA, CDR2 FQGTGA.

This clonotype was detected only a few times. The chain carries TRBV5-1 and TRBJ2-5, with D tentatively TRBD1 or TRBD2 (5 bases each). This CDR3 has 14 amino acids. Trimming took 3 bases from V and 5 from J, leaving 14 bases between them. The germline V gene encodes CDR1 SGHRS and CDR2 YFSETQ. The CDR3 spells CASSSAQGRETQYF. The CDR3 DNA reads as TGCGCCAGCAGCTCGGCCCAGGGACGGGAGACCCAGTACTTC.